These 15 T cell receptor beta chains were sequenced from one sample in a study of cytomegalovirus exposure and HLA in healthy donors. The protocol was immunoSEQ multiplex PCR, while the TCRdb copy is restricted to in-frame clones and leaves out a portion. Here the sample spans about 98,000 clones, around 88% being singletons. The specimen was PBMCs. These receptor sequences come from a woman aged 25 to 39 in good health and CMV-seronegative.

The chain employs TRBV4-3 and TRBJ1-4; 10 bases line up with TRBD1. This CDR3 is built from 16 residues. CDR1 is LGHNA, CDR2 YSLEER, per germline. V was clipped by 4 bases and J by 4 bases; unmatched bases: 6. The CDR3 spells CASSLDRGRVNEKLFF. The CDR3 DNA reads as TGCGCCAGCAGCCTCGACAGGGGGCGCGTTAATGAAAAACTGTTTTTT.

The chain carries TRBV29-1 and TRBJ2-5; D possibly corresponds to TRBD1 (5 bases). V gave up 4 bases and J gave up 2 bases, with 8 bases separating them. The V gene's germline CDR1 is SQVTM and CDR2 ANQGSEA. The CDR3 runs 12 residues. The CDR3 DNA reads TGCAGCGTTGCGAAGGGGCAAGAGACCCAGTACTTC. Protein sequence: CSVAKGQETQYF.

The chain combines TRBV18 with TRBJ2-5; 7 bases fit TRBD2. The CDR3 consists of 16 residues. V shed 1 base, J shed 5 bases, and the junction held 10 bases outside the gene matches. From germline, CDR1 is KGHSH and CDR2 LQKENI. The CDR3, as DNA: TGTGCCAGCTCACCACGTGGGAGGGGAGCCGTTGAGACCCAGTACTTC. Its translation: CASSPRGRGAVETQYF.

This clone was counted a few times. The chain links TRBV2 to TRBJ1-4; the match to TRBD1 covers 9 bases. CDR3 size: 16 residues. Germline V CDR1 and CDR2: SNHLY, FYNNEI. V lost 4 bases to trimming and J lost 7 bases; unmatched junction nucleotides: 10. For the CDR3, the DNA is TGTGCCAGCAGTGCGGGACAGGGTGGGCAGGGTGAAAAACTGTTTTTT. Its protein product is CASSAGQGGQGEKLFF. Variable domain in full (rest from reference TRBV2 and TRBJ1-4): EPEVTQTPSHQVTQMGQEVILRCVPISNHLYFYWYRQILGQKVEFLVSFYNNEISEKSEIFDDQFSVERPDGSNFTLKIRSTKLEDSAMYFCASSAGQGGQGEKLFFGSGTQLSVL.

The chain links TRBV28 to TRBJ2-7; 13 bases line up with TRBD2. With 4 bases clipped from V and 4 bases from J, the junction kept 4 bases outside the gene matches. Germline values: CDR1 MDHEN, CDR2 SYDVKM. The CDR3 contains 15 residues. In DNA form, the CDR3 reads TGTGCCAGCAGTTCCACTAGCGGGAGGGATTACGAGCAGTACTTC. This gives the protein CASSSTSGRDYEQYF.

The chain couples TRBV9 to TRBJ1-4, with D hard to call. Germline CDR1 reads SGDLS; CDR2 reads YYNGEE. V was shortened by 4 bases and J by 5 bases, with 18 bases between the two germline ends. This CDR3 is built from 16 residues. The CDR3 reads CASSTEPTDLNEKLFF. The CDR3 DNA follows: TGTGCCAGCAGCACCGAACCGACGGACTTGAATGAAAAACTGTTTTTT.

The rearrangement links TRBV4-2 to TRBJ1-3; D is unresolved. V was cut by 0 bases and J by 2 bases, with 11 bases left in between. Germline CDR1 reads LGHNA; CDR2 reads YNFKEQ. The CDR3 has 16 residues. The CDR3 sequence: CASSQDGRVTGNTIYF. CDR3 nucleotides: TGTGCCAGCAGCCAAGATGGGAGGGTAACTGGAAACACCATATATTTT.

The CDR3 DNA sequence: TGCGCCAGCAGCCAGGCCGGGACTAGCGGATACAATGAGCAGTTCTTC. Residues: CASSQAGTSGYNEQFF. The J gene is TRBJ2-1, the V gene TRBV4-3, with TRBD2 identical over 11 bases. The CDR3 extends over 16 amino acids. CDR1 LGHNA and CDR2 YSLEER come from the germline V gene. The trim removed 3 bases at V and 4 bases at J, leaving 5 bases unmatched.

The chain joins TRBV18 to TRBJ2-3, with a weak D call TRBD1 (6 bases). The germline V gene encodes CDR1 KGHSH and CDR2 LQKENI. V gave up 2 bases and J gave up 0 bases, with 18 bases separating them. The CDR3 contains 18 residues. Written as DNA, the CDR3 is TGTGCCAGCTCACCATCCGGGACACCGTGGGTTAGCACAGATACGCAGTATTTT. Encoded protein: CASSPSGTPWVSTDTQYF.

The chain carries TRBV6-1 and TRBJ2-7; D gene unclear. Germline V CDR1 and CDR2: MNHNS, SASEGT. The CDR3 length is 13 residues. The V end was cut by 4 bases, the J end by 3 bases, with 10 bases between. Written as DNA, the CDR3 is TGTGCCAGCAGTGTAGCACAGAACTACGAGCAGTACTTC. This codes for CASSVAQNYEQYF.

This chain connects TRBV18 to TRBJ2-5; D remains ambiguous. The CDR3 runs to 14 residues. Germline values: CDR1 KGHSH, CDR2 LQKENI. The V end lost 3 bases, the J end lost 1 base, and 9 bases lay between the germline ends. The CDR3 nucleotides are TGTGCCAGCTCACCGTCGGGTACCCAAGAGACCCAGTACTTC. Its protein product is CASSPSGTQETQYF. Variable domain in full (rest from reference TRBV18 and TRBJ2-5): NAGVMQNPRHLVRRRGQEARLRCSPMKGHSHVYWYRQLPEEGLKFMVYLQKENIIDESGMPKERFSAEFPKEGPSILRIQQVVRGDSAAYFCASSPSGTQETQYFGPGTRLLVL.

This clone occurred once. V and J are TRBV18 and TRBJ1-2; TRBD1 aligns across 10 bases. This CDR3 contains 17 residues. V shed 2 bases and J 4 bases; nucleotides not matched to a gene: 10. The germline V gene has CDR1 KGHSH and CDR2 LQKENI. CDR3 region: CASSPSGTGVGRYGYTF. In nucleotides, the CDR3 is TGTGCCAGCTCACCATCCGGGACAGGGGTAGGACGCTATGGCTACACCTTC.

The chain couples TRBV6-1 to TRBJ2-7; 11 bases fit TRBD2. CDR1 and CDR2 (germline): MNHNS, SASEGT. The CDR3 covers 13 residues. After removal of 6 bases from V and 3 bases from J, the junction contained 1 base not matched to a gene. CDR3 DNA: TGTGCCAGCAGACTAGCGGGAGTCTACGAGCAGTACTTC. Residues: CASRLAGVYEQYF.

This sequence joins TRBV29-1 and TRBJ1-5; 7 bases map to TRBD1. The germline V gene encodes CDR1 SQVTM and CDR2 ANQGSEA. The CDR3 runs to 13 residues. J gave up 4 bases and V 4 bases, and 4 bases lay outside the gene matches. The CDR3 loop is CSVVQGLNQPQHF. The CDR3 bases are TGCAGCGTTGTACAGGGGTTAAATCAGCCCCAGCATTTT.

DNA for the CDR3: TGTGCCAGCTCACCAAGGGGGAGTGGGGACTATGGCTACACCTTC. This sequence encodes CASSPRGSGDYGYTF. This chain connects TRBV18 to TRBJ1-2; D is perhaps TRBD1 (6 bases). The germline CDR1 and CDR2 sequences are KGHSH and LQKENI. This CDR3 has 15 residues. Trimming left V 2 bases short and J 3 bases short, with 13 bases between.